The 25 T cell receptor beta chains below come from one sample, sequenced in a study of blood T cell repertoires in COVID-19. Repertoires were generated with immunoSEQ multiplex PCR, while TCRdb's copy carries only in-frame clones and drops some. In the table there are over 100,000 clones, roughly 87% of which are singletons. Sequenced input: peripheral blood. The origin of the receptors is a man aged 80 or over with acute or convalescent COVID-19.

The V and J genes are TRBV19 and TRBJ2-5; 13 positions match TRBD2. Germline CDR1 reads LNHDA; CDR2 reads SQIVND (reference sequence). The length of the CDR3 is 15 residues. With 6 bases clipped from V and 5 bases from J, the junction kept 6 bases outside the gene matches. CDR3 DNA: TGTGCCAGTAGGTGGACTAGCGGGAGTAGGGAGACCCAGTACTTC. Translated, it gives CASRWTSGSRETQYF.

V is TRBV9 and J is TRBJ1-1; 8 positions match TRBD1. CDR3 length equals 16 residues. CDR1 and CDR2 from the germline V gene are SGDLS and YYNGEE. The ends lost 4 bases at V and 1 base at J; junction bases unmatched: 9. The CDR3 spells CASSQSRDRRNTEAFF. The CDR3 nucleotides read TGTGCCAGCAGCCAATCCCGGGACAGGCGGAACACTGAAGCTTTCTTT.

The chain links TRBV5-1 to TRBJ2-4; 14 bases agree with TRBD2. The germline V gene has CDR1 SGHRS and CDR2 YFSETQ. J gave up 4 bases and V 5 bases, and 5 bases lay outside the gene matches. The CDR3 totals 16 residues. CDR3 sequence: CASRPGLAGGKNIQYF. The CDR3 DNA reads as TGCGCCAGCAGACCCGGACTAGCGGGGGGAAAAAACATTCAGTACTTC. Complete variable domain (other parts from reference TRBV5-1 and TRBJ2-4): KAGVTQTPRYLIKTRGQQVTLSCSPISGHRSVSWYQQTPGQGLQFLFEYFSETQRNKGNFPGRFSGRQFSNSRSEMNVSTLELGDSALYLCASRPGLAGGKNIQYFGAGTRLSVL.

This chain connects TRBV14 to TRBJ2-7; 7 bases line up with TRBD1. The CDR3 covers 16 residues. The germline V gene has CDR1 SGHDN and CDR2 FVKESK. The J segment lost 2 bases and the V segment lost 4 bases, leaving 11 bases of the junction unmatched. The CDR3 reads CASSPGRDRATYEQYF. CDR3 nucleotide sequence: TGTGCCAGCAGCCCCGGCCGGGACAGAGCTACCTACGAGCAGTACTTC.

The chain carries TRBV4-3 and TRBJ1-2; 9 nucleotides match TRBD1. The germline CDR1 and CDR2 sequences are LGHNA and YSLEER. The CDR3 contains 13 residues. The V gene end was trimmed by 4 bases and the J gene end by 7 bases; junction bases not matched to a gene: 4. The CDR3 sequence: CASSRTGVGGYTF. In DNA form, the CDR3 reads TGCGCCAGCAGCCGGACAGGGGTTGGTGGCTACACCTTC.

This clone has only one observation. The chain employs TRBV3-1 (or the pseudogene TRBV3-2) and TRBJ2-2; D possibly corresponds to TRBD1 (5 bases). Per germline, CDR1 LGHDT and CDR2 YNNKEL (reference sequence). This CDR3 spans 19 amino acids. The V end lost 4 bases, the J end lost 3 bases, and 24 bases lay between the germline ends. The CDR3 loop is CASSPGGRVRLWDTGELFF. Written as DNA, the CDR3 is TGTGCCAGCAGCCCGGGCGGCAGGGTTAGGCTTTGGGACACCGGGGAGCTGTTTTTT.

The gene calls are TRBV19 and TRBJ2-7; 10 nucleotides match TRBD2. The germline V gene encodes CDR1 LNHDA and CDR2 SQIVND (reference sequence). Unmatched junction bases numbered 4, after V lost 5 bases and J lost 3 bases. This CDR3 has 14 residues. This CDR3 is CASSASGSLYEQYF. DNA of the CDR3: TGTGCCAGTAGTGCTAGCGGGAGTCTCTACGAGCAGTACTTC.

The gene calls are TRBV7-3 and TRBJ1-2; 9 bases are shared with TRBD1. V gave up 5 bases and J gave up 8 bases; unmatched junction bases: 6. Per the germline V gene, CDR1 is SGHTA and CDR2 is FQGTGA. The CDR3 is made up of 13 amino acids. In nucleotides, the CDR3 is TGTGCCAGCAGCCCGGGACAGGGTGCGGGCTACACCTTC. Protein product: CASSPGQGAGYTF.

V usage is TRBV6-5 and J usage is TRBJ1-2, with D unresolved. The CDR3 consists of 12 residues. The ends were cut back, 10 bases at V and 2 bases at J, with 11 bases in the middle. CDR1 is MNHEY, CDR2 SVGAGI, per germline. CDR3 in amino acids: CATTTGNYGYTF. CDR3 DNA sequence: TGTGCCACCACCACGGGGAACTATGGCTACACCTTC.

The chain employs TRBV11-2 and TRBJ1-1; TRBD1 is a possible D gene (5 bases). Germline CDR1 and CDR2: SGHAT and FQNNGV. Deletions cut 5 bases from V and 0 bases from J, with 10 bases between. The length of the CDR3 is 14 residues. The CDR3 here is CASSPVTVNTEAFF. For the CDR3, the DNA is TGTGCCAGCAGCCCAGTGACAGTGAACACTGAAGCTTTCTTT. Drawing the rest from reference TRBV11-2 and TRBJ1-1, the complete variable domain is EAGVAQSPRYKIIEKRQSVAFWCNPISGHATLYWYQQILGQGPKLLIQFQNNGVVDDSQLPKDRFSAERLKGVDSTLKIQPAKLEDSAVYLCASSPVTVNTEAFFGQGTRLTVV.

The J gene is TRBJ1-3, the V gene TRBV27, with D unresolved. V lost 2 bases, J lost 2 bases, and 10 bases lay in between. The CDR3 has 15 amino acids. Germline V gives CDR1 MNHEY, CDR2 SMNVEV (reference sequence). Here the CDR3 DNA reads TGTGCCAGCAGTTTAAGGGAGGGTGCTGGAAACACCATATATTTT. Amino acid sequence: CASSLREGAGNTIYF.

The V and J genes are TRBV7-9 and TRBJ1-2, with 11 bases lining up with TRBD1. V dropped 8 bases and J dropped 4; count of bases not matched to a gene: 6. The CDR3 extends over 14 amino acids. Germline CDR1 reads SEHNR; CDR2 reads FQNEAQ (reference sequence). Here the CDR3 DNA reads TGTGCCAGCGGGACAGGGGGTCGGGGCTATGGCTACACCTTC. The encoded protein is CASGTGGRGYGYTF.

The V call is TRBV3-1 (or the pseudogene TRBV3-2), the J call TRBJ1-2, with TRBD1 identical over 7 bases. CDR1 and CDR2 from the germline V gene are LGHDT and YNNKEL (reference sequence). This CDR3 spans 14 amino acids. V dropped 5 bases and J dropped 5; count of bases not matched to a gene: 8. As DNA, the CDR3 is TGTGCCAGCAGCGCGACAGGGAGATGGTATGGCTACACCTTC. It codes for CASSATGRWYGYTF.

The chain couples TRBV10-3 to TRBJ1-1; 8 bases agree with TRBD1. Germline loops: CDR1 ENHRY, CDR2 SYGVKD. CDR3 length: 13 residues. V was pared by 5 bases and J by 7 bases, with 6 bases of the junction left unmatched. CDR3 region: CAISPGQAVEAFF. CDR3 DNA sequence: TGTGCCATCAGTCCGGGACAGGCGGTTGAAGCTTTCTTT.

This chain connects TRBV5-1 to TRBJ2-7, with 7 bases matching TRBD2. The CDR3 is 17 residues long. From germline, CDR1 is SGHRS and CDR2 YFSETQ. The V gene end was trimmed by 0 bases and the J gene end by 0 bases; junction bases not matched to a gene: 9. DNA of the CDR3: TGCGCCAGCAGCTTGGGATCTACTAGCGTCAACTCCTACGAGCAGTACTTC. It specifies CASSLGSTSVNSYEQYF. The complete variable domain, with remaining parts taken from reference TRBV5-1 and TRBJ2-7, reads KAGVTQTPRYLIKTRGQQVTLSCSPISGHRSVSWYQQTPGQGLQFLFEYFSETQRNKGNFPGRFSGRQFSNSRSEMNVSTLELGDSALYLCASSLGSTSVNSYEQYFGPGTRLTVT.

The rearrangement joins TRBV5-1 to TRBJ1-6, with 9 bases aligning to TRBD1. The germline CDR1 and CDR2 sequences are SGHRS and YFSETQ. The CDR3 runs 18 residues. Unmatched junction bases numbered 7, after V lost 1 base and J lost 2 bases. The CDR3 DNA sequence: TGCGCCAGCAGCTTGCTTTCGGGACAGGGACCCTATAATTCACCCCTCCACTTT. Protein product: CASSLLSGQGPYNSPLHF.

The chain uses TRBV6-5 and TRBJ2-1; a possible D gene is TRBD2 (7 bases). This CDR3 has 15 residues. CDR1 MNHEY and CDR2 SVGAGI come from the germline V gene. V lost 7 bases to trimming and J lost 6 bases, with 19 bases between them. The CDR3 region is CASKSGGSGPNEQFF. The CDR3 DNA reads as TGTGCCAGCAAATCGGGGGGCAGCGGTCCCAATGAGCAGTTCTTC.

This clone was seen a single time. The gene calls are TRBV9 and TRBJ1-6; D is undetermined. Germline lookup yields CDR1 SGDLS and CDR2 YYNGEE. V was clipped by 0 bases and J by 8 bases, with 3 bases between them. This CDR3 is 12 amino acids long. CDR3 in amino acids: CASSVGDSPLHF. The CDR3 DNA reads as TGTGCCAGCAGCGTAGGAGATTCACCCCTCCACTTT.

The J gene is TRBJ2-5, the V gene TRBV18; TRBD2 aligns across 7 bases. With 3 bases clipped from V and 3 bases from J, the junction kept 4 bases outside the gene matches. The length of the CDR3 is 14 residues. CDR1 KGHSH and CDR2 LQKENI come from the germline V gene. CDR3 amino acids: CASSPTAGEETQYF. CDR3 DNA: TGTGCCAGCTCACCCACGGCGGGAGAAGAGACCCAGTACTTC.

The CDR3 region has the DNA TGCGCCAGCAGTGAGAGGGGGTTTTCCGATGAAAAACTGTTTTTT. This sequence encodes CASSERGFSDEKLFF. The rearrangement uses TRBV10-2 and TRBJ1-4; possible D gene TRBD1, 6 bases. CDR1 is WSHSY and CDR2 is SAAADI in the germline V gene. Between the trimmed V and J ends, which lost 2 bases and 6 bases, there was a span of 13 bases. The CDR3 sequence is 15 residues long.

The chain employs TRBV2 and TRBJ1-1, with a possible D match to TRBD1 (6 bases). Germline V gene lookup returns CDR1 SNHLY and CDR2 FYNNEI. This CDR3 is 12 amino acids long. V gave up 6 bases and J gave up 5 bases, with 10 bases separating them. Here the CDR3 reads CASREQGTEAFF. The CDR3 nucleotides read TGTGCCAGCAGGGAACAGGGTACTGAAGCTTTCTTT.

The CDR3 nucleotides read TGTGCCAGCAGCTTCACCGCGGGGGACCAAGAGACCCAGTACTTC. This translates into CASSFTAGDQETQYF. The rearrangement joins TRBV7-2 to TRBJ2-5; 7 positions match TRBD2. Germline V gives CDR1 SGHTA, CDR2 FQGNSA. V lost 3 bases, J lost 0 bases, and 4 bases stayed unmatched. The CDR3 totals 15 residues.

J is TRBJ1-1 and V is TRBV5-1, with 7 bases matching TRBD1. Germline V gene lookup returns CDR1 SGHRS and CDR2 YFSETQ. This CDR3 has 13 residues. Trimming took 4 bases from V and 0 from J; bases not matched to a gene: 0. CDR3: CASSGQVNTEAFF. In DNA, the CDR3 is TGCGCCAGCAGCGGACAGGTGAACACTGAAGCTTTCTTT.

This sequence joins TRBV7-3 and TRBJ2-1; 8 bases are shared with TRBD2. Germline trimming cut 5 bases from V and 0 bases from J; bases unmatched to any gene: 6. Germline V gene data show CDR1 as SGHTA and CDR2 as FQGTGA. The CDR3 runs 16 residues. The CDR3 coding sequence is TGTGCCAGCAGCCCAGACGGGACTAGCTCCTACAATGAGCAGTTCTTC. Protein sequence: CASSPDGTSSYNEQFF.

This clone was recorded a few times. The gene calls are TRBV30 and TRBJ1-4; D might be TRBD1 (6 bases). The CDR3 runs 14 residues. Germline V gene data show CDR1 as GTSNPN and CDR2 as SVGIG (reference sequence). Trimming removed 6 bases from V and 4 bases from J, with 15 bases in between. CDR3 residues: CACQAGAGNEKLFF. The CDR3 DNA is TGTGCCTGCCAGGCAGGGGCGGGTAATGAAAAACTGTTTTTT.